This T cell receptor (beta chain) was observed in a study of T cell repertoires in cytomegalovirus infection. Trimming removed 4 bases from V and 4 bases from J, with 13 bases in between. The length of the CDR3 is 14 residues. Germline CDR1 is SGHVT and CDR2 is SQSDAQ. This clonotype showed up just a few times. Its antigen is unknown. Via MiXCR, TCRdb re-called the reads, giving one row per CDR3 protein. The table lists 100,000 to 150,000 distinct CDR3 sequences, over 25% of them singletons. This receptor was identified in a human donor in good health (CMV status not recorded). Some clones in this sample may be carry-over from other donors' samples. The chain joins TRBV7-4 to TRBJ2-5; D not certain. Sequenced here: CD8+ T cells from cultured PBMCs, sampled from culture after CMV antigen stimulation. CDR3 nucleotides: TGTGCCAGCAGCTCGTGGGAATGGTCAGAGACCCAGTACTTC. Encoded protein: CASSSWEWSETQYF. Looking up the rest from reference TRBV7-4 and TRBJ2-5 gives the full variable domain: GAGVSQSPRYKVAKRGRDVALRCDSISGHVTLYWYRQTLGQGSEVLTYSQSDAQRDKSGRPSGRFSAERPERSVSTLKIQRTEQGDSAVYLCASSSWEWSETQYFGPGTRLLVL.